Below, one T cell receptor (beta chain) is given with its context. In terms of age and location, participants ranged from about 18 to 95 years and lived in about 25 US areas. Clinical histories supplied by participants themselves formed the basis of cohort assignment. These data are taken from a study of blood T cell repertoires in COVID-19. Looking at the study overall: PBMCs, B-cell-depleted T cells, or T cells provided the cDNA or gDNA that made up the material.

The repertoire was sequenced with immunoSEQ multiplex PCR; TCRdb's copy has only in-frame clones and lacks some. The sample records 400,000 to 550,000 clones, roughly nine tenths being singletons. The trim removed 3 bases at V and 0 bases at J, leaving 5 bases unmatched. Germline loops: CDR1 LNHNV, CDR2 YYDKDF (reference sequence). This CDR3 comprises 16 residues. The TCR originated in a young woman with acute COVID-19. V usage is TRBV15 and J usage is TRBJ2-3; 8 nucleotides match TRBD2. Sequenced sample: PBMCs or T cells enriched from blood (not recorded which). For the CDR3, the DNA is TGTGCCACCAGCAGCGGCGGGGGGCCTAGCACAGATACGCAGTATTTT. This codes for CATSSGGGPSTDTQYF.